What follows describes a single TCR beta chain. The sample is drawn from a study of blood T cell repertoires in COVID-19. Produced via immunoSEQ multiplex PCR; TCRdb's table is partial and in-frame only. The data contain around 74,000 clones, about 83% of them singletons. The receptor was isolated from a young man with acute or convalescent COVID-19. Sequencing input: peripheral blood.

The CDR3: CATRPSGRMKYNEQFF. The CDR3 DNA follows: TGTGCCACCCGGCCAAGCGGGAGGATGAAGTACAATGAGCAGTTCTTC. The chain uses TRBV5-4 and TRBJ2-1; 9 bases fit TRBD2. The CDR3 is 16 amino acids. J lost 4 bases, V lost 9 bases, and 14 bases had no gene match. The germline V gene has CDR1 SGHNT and CDR2 YYREEE (reference sequence).